The entry that follows covers one T cell receptor beta chain sequence. Time point defined: baseline pretreatment blood. Treatment meaning: 15 Gy SBRT to primary tumor, nephrectomy 4 weeks later. This sample stems from a study of radiation and T cells in renal cell carcinoma. Clones were read by immunoSEQ multiplex PCR, and TCRdb kept only the in-frame ones, dropping some. The sample has 130,000 or so clones; 75% to 90% are singletons. The germline V gene encodes CDR1 SGHNT and CDR2 YENEEA. CDR3 length: 13 amino acids. V lost 4 bases, J lost 4 bases, and 10 bases lay in between. This TCR was sampled from a woman between 45 and 65 years old with renal cell carcinoma. The rearrangement uses TRBV11-3 and TRBJ2-5; D is unclear. Sequencing used blood, obtained from a patient whose treatment included radiotherapy and nephrectomy. The CDR3, as DNA: TGTGCCAGCAGCTCCGAAGAAGGAGAGACCCAGTACTTC. The encoded protein is CASSSEEGETQYF. Full variable domain (rest looked up from reference TRBV11-3 and TRBJ2-5): EAGVVQSPRYKIIEKKQPVAFWCNPISGHNTLYWYLQNLGQGPELLIRYENEEAVDDSQLPKDRFSAERLKGVDSTLKIQPAELGDSAVYLCASSSEEGETQYFGPGTRLLVL.